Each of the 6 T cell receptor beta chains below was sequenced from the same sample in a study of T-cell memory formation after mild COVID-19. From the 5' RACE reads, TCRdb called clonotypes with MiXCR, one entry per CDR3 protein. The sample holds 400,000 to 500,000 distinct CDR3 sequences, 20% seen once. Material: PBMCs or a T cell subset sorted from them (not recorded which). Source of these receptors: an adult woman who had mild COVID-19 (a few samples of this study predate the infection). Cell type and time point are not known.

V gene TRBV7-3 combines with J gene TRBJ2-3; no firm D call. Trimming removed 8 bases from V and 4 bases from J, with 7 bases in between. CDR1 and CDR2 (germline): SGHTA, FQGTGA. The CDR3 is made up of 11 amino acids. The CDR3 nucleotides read TGTGCCAGCGGCAATCCAGATACGCAGTATTTT. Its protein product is CASGNPDTQYF.

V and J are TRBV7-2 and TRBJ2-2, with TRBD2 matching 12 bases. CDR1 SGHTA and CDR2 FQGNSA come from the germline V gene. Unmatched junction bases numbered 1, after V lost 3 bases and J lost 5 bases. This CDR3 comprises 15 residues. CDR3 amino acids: CASSFLAGGTGELFF. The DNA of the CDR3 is TGTGCCAGCAGCTTCCTAGCGGGAGGGACCGGGGAGCTGTTTTTT. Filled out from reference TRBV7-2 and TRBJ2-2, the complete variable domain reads GAGVSQSPSNKVTEKGKDVELRCDPISGHTALYWYRQSLGQGLEFLIYFQGNSAPDKSGLPSDRFSAERTGGSVSTLTIQRTQQEDSAVYLCASSFLAGGTGELFFGEGSRLTVL.

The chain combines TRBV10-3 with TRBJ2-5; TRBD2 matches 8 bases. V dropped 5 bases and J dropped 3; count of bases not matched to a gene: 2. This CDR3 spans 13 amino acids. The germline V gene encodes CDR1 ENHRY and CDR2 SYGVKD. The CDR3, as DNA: TGTGCCATCAGTTTACTAGCGGAAGAGACCCAGTACTTC. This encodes CAISLLAEETQYF.

The CDR3 region is CGLAGQDTQYF. Written as DNA, the CDR3 is TGTGGACTAGCGGGGCAGGATACGCAGTATTTT. The chain employs TRBV7-9 and TRBJ2-3; 11 nucleotides match TRBD2. Germline-derived CDR1 and CDR2 are SEHNR and FQNEAQ (reference sequence). This CDR3 comprises 11 residues.

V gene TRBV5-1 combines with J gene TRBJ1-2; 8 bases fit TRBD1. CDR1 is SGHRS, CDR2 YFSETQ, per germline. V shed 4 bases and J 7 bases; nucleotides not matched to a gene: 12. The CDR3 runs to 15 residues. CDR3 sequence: CASSGPGQDASGYTF. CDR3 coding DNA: TGCGCCAGCAGCGGACCGGGACAGGATGCGAGTGGCTACACCTTC.

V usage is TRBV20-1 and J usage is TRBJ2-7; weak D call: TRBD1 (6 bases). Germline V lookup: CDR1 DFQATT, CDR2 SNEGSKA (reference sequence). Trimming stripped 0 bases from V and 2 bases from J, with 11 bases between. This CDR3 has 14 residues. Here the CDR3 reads CSARDRRDTYEQYF. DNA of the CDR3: TGCAGTGCTAGAGATAGACGGGACACCTACGAGCAGTACTTC.